The present TCR beta chain was sequenced within a study of T cell repertoires in cytomegalovirus infection. Study summary: Indications of both CMV infection and matching HLA type were provided by public TCR beta signatures.

Comments on this clonotype: The antigen is undetermined.

TCRdb called the reads again in MiXCR, with one record for every CDR3 protein. The table lists about 530,000 distinct CDR3 sequences, about a quarter of them singletons. Study-wide results and limits: The study found HLA-C-restricted CMV-specific TCR beta clonotypes dominating the ex vivo response. The study identified carriers of CMV plus the relevant HLA from cumulative public TCR beta family frequency.

Germline V gene lookup returns CDR1 ENHRY and CDR2 SYGVKD. This CDR3 has 14 residues. Trimming took 10 bases from V and 6 from J; bases not matched to a gene: 9. Sequencing was performed on PBMCs. V and J are TRBV10-3 and TRBJ2-7, with 13 bases fitting TRBD2. This sequence was found in a human donor in good health (CMV status not recorded). Some clones in this sample may be carry-over from other donors' samples. Written as DNA, the CDR3 is TGTGCCACCCTAGGACTAGCGGGAGATGGCGAGCAGTACTTC. Amino acids: CATLGLAGDGEQYF.